This T cell receptor (beta chain) derives from a study of blood T cell repertoires in COVID-19. Across the whole study: Samples representing acute and convalescent COVID-19 were sourced from the United States, Italy and Spain. PBMCs, B-cell-depleted T cells, or T cells provided the cDNA or gDNA that made up the material.

Germline V gives CDR1 SGHVS, CDR2 FNYEAQ. This CDR3 is built from 16 residues. J lost 3 bases, V lost 1 base, and 5 bases had no gene match. A few counts support this clone. Per the original methods: Estimated nucleated cell counts came from reference gene primer amplification. The protocol was immunoSEQ multiplex PCR, while the TCRdb copy is restricted to in-frame clones and leaves out a portion. V and J calls and clone size are given by that table; D and trimming were obtained from the DNA. Counted here are 55,000 to 90,000 clones, 88% occurring once; the ten biggest clones make up about 1.5%. Sequencing was performed on peripheral blood. The chain joins TRBV7-6 to TRBJ1-3; TRBD1 matches 8 bases. This TCR was sampled from a human donor in a cohort sampled during active COVID-19. The CDR3 coding sequence is TGTGCCAGCAGCTTAGGGCCAGGGGGCTATGGAAACACCATATATTTT. This codes for CASSLGPGGYGNTIYF. The full variable domain, completed using reference TRBV7-6 and TRBJ1-3, is GAGVSQSPRYKVTKRGQDVALRCDPISGHVSLYWYRQALGQGPEFLTYFNYEAQQDKSGLPNDRFSAERPEGSISTLTIQRTEQRDSAMYRCASSLGPGGYGNTIYFGEGSWLTVV.